The 22 T cell receptor beta chains in this list originate from one sample, sequenced in a study of OX40 agonist ivuxolimab in advanced cancers. Profiled with immunoSEQ multiplex PCR; TCRdb holds only in-frame clones, not every one. The sample shows around 84,000 clones, approximately 95% of them seen only once. Here the sequenced sample was CD4+ or CD8+ T cells sorted from blood, taken in a trial of the OX40 agonist ivuxolimab. The receptors come from an adult with an advanced solid tumor such as melanoma, head and neck, liver or kidney cancer.

The rearrangement uses TRBV7-8 and TRBJ1-2; 7 bases fit TRBD1. Germline CDR1 is SGHVS and CDR2 is FQNEAQ. This CDR3 is 14 amino acids long. Trimming cost V 1 base and J 4 bases; bases outside gene matches: 3. CDR3: CASSLVGQAYGYTF. The CDR3 DNA is TGTGCCAGCAGCTTAGTCGGACAGGCCTATGGCTACACCTTC. The whole variable domain, remainder taken from reference TRBV7-8 and TRBJ1-2, is GAGVSQSPRYKVAKRGQDVALRCDPISGHVSLFWYQQALGQGPEFLTYFQNEAQLDKSGLPSDRFFAERPEGSVSTLKIQRTQQEDSAVYLCASSLVGQAYGYTFGSGTRLTVV.

This chain links TRBV4-1 with TRBJ1-1, with 7 bases lining up with TRBD1. The J segment lost 5 bases and the V segment lost 1 base, leaving 10 bases of the junction unmatched. The CDR3 has 16 amino acids. CDR1 MGHRA and CDR2 YSYEKL come from the germline V gene. The CDR3 spells CASSQGVDRVGTEAFF. CDR3 bases: TGCGCCAGCAGCCAAGGGGTAGACAGGGTTGGAACTGAAGCTTTCTTT.

The gene calls are TRBV7-2 and TRBJ2-1; 8 bases fit TRBD1. Per the germline V gene, CDR1 is SGHTA and CDR2 is FQGNSA. V lost 0 bases to trimming and J lost 2 bases; unmatched junction nucleotides: 6. This CDR3 region has 17 residues. The CDR3 nucleotides read TGTGCCAGCAGCTTAGCGGGGACAGGTTTAACCTACAATGAGCAGTTCTTC. Protein sequence: CASSLAGTGLTYNEQFF.

The chain is built from TRBV7-9 and TRBJ1-4; no clear D. V was trimmed by 0 bases and J by 0 bases, leaving 8 bases between them. CDR3 size: 16 residues. Germline CDR1 and CDR2: SEHNR and FQNEAQ (reference sequence). The CDR3 loop reads CASSLAPTATNEKLFF. The CDR3, as DNA: TGTGCCAGCAGCTTAGCGCCAACTGCAACTAATGAAAAACTGTTTTTT.

The chain is built from TRBV7-2 and TRBJ2-2, with D perhaps matching TRBD1 (6 bases). The ends were cut back, 5 bases at V and 4 bases at J, with 26 bases in the middle. The CDR3 has 19 residues. Germline V gene lookup returns CDR1 SGHTA and CDR2 FQGNSA. CDR3 in amino acids: CASSLNGLGYIRGTGELFF. The CDR3 bases are TGTGCCAGCAGCCTCAACGGCTTGGGTTATATCAGGGGCACCGGGGAGCTGTTTTTT.

J is TRBJ2-3 and V is TRBV7-9; TRBD2 matches at 14 bases. Germline CDR1 is SEHNR and CDR2 is FQNEAQ (reference sequence). V gave up 7 bases and J gave up 6 bases; unmatched junction bases: 9. The CDR3 spans 16 residues. DNA for the CDR3: TGTGCCAGCACCCTAGGGACTAGCGGGAGTTGGGATACGCAGTATTTT. It specifies CASTLGTSGSWDTQYF.

The chain recombines TRBV19 with TRBJ1-1; no clear D gene. The CDR3 has 13 residues. CDR1 LNHDA and CDR2 SQIVND come from the germline V gene (reference sequence). Trimming pared 1 base from V and 5 bases from J, leaving 8 bases between. The CDR3 nucleotides read TGTGCCAGTAGTATAGGGGAGGATACTGAAGCTTTCTTT. Its protein is CASSIGEDTEAFF.

The rearrangement uses TRBV4-1 and TRBJ1-6; D gene uncertain. This CDR3 is 15 amino acids long. V dropped 1 base and J dropped 4 bases, with 8 bases sitting between them. Germline CDR1 reads MGHRA; CDR2 reads YSYEKL. The CDR3, as DNA: TGCGCCAGCAGCCAAGGAGGTGATTATAATTCACCCCTCCACTTT. Translated, it gives CASSQGGDYNSPLHF.

This CDR3 reads CASSMIADLYNEQFF. In DNA form, the CDR3 reads TGTGCCAGTAGTATGATAGCGGACCTCTACAATGAGCAGTTCTTC. The V call is TRBV19, the J call TRBJ2-1; D may be TRBD2 (6 bases). This CDR3 region has 15 residues. Germline V gene data show CDR1 as LNHDA and CDR2 as SQIVND (reference sequence). V shed 3 bases and J shed 3 bases, with 12 bases lying between them. Full variable domain (rest looked up from reference TRBV19 and TRBJ2-1): DGGITQSPKYLFRKEGQNVTLSCEQNLNHDAMYWYRQDPGQGLRLIYYSQIVNDFQKGDIAEGYSVSREKKESFPLTVTSAQKNPTAFYLCASSMIADLYNEQFFGPGTRLTVL.

The V call is TRBV5-6, the J call TRBJ1-2; D ambiguous. Germline V gene sequence: CDR1 SGHDT, CDR2 YYEEEE. With 4 bases removed from V and 6 bases from J, the gap between germline ends came to 13 bases. This CDR3 contains 13 residues. This chain's CDR3 is CASSPSGIDGYTF. The CDR3 DNA follows: TGTGCCAGCAGCCCATCCGGTATTGATGGCTACACCTTC.

The chain combines TRBV4-2 with TRBJ1-5, with a tentative D call TRBD1 (5 bases). The CDR3 covers 14 residues. Trimming removed 4 bases at V and 1 base at J, with 8 bases between. Germline CDR1 reads LGHNA; CDR2 reads YNFKEQ. CDR3 bases: TGTGCCAGCAGCCTAGGGGAAAGCAATCAGCCCCAGCATTTT. Translation: CASSLGESNQPQHF.

The V gene is TRBV5-4, the J gene TRBJ2-1; TRBD2 is a possible D gene (6 bases). Germline CDR1 reads SGHNT; CDR2 reads YYREEE (reference sequence). The length of the CDR3 is 15 residues. With 0 bases removed from V and 9 bases from J, the gap between germline ends came to 16 bases. The CDR3 reads CASSLVLALHGEQFF. The CDR3 region has the DNA TGTGCCAGCAGCTTGGTACTAGCTTTGCACGGTGAGCAGTTCTTC. Full variable domain (rest looked up from reference TRBV5-4 and TRBJ2-1): ETGVTQSPTHLIKTRGQQVTLRCSSQSGHNTVSWYQQALGQGPQFIFQYYREEENGRGNFPPRFSGLQFPNYSSELNVNALELDDSALYLCASSLVLALHGEQFFGPGTRLTVL.

The chain joins TRBV7-9 to TRBJ2-3, with 13 bases matching TRBD2. Germline values: CDR1 SEHNR, CDR2 FQNEAQ (reference sequence). This CDR3 is 15 amino acids long. The ends lost 4 bases at V and 5 bases at J; junction bases unmatched: 3. The CDR3 DNA reads as TGTGCCAGCAGCTCCGGACTAGCGGGAGTAGATACGCAGTATTTT. It specifies CASSSGLAGVDTQYF.

The CDR3 DNA is TGTGCCAGCACCCTACGGAGGAGTCGGAAACCCCTCTCTCTCTACGAGCAGTACTTC. Its translation is CASTLRRSRKPLSLYEQYF. This sequence joins TRBV21-1 and TRBJ2-7; TRBD2, the table's D call, was not compared with the DNA. TRBV21-1 is deemed a pseudogene. CDR3 size: 19 residues.

The CDR3 here is CASSLGAAGELFF. CDR3 DNA: TGTGCCAGCAGTTTAGGAGCAGCTGGGGAGCTGTTTTTT. The chain couples TRBV5-6 to TRBJ2-2; no clear D. The CDR3 spans 13 residues. V lost 5 bases, J lost 8 bases, and 13 bases lay in between. Germline values: CDR1 SGHDT, CDR2 YYEEEE.

The chain uses TRBV7-2 and TRBJ2-3; no clear D. V was trimmed by 1 base and J by 6 bases, leaving 14 bases between them. Per germline, CDR1 SGHTA and CDR2 FQGNSA. The length of the CDR3 is 15 residues. The chain's CDR3 is CASSLGSVYWDTQYF. CDR3 nucleotides: TGTGCCAGCAGCTTAGGATCAGTATACTGGGATACGCAGTATTTT.

The chain employs TRBV27 and TRBJ2-7, with TRBD2 identical over 7 bases. Losses at the gene ends were 6 bases for V and 0 bases for J; bases not matched to a gene: 5. This CDR3 contains 14 residues. The germline CDR1 and CDR2 sequences are MNHEY and SMNVEV (reference sequence). The CDR3 protein is CASSLGGSSYEQYF. CDR3 bases: TGTGCCAGCAGCTTGGGGGGGAGCTCCTACGAGCAGTACTTC.

The gene calls are TRBV7-6 and TRBJ2-1, with 10 bases that match TRBD2. Germline assignment: CDR1 SGHVS and CDR2 FNYEAQ. The CDR3 has 15 amino acids. Trimming cost V 2 bases and J 7 bases; bases outside gene matches: 5. The CDR3 region is CASSLLAGGGNEQFF. The CDR3 DNA follows: TGTGCCAGCAGCTTATTAGCGGGAGGAGGGAATGAGCAGTTCTTC.

V and J are TRBV6-6 and TRBJ2-3; TRBD2 aligns across 11 bases. CDR3 length: 16 residues. Germline lookup yields CDR1 MNHNY and CDR2 SVGAGI (reference sequence). Losses at the gene ends were 6 bases for V and 3 bases for J; bases not matched to a gene: 8. CDR3 nucleotides: TGTGCCAGCAGGTATCTAGCGGGAGGTATAACAGATACGCAGTATTTT. This gives the protein CASRYLAGGITDTQYF.

The chain links TRBV27 to TRBJ2-5, with D possibly matching TRBD1 (6 bases). Trimming took 6 bases from V and 5 from J, leaving 16 bases between them. The CDR3 covers 14 residues. The V gene's germline CDR1 is MNHEY and CDR2 SMNVEV (reference sequence). Here the CDR3 reads CASSPTGEGETQYF. In DNA, the CDR3 is TGTGCCAGCAGCCCGACAGGCGAAGGGGAGACCCAGTACTTC.

The V call is TRBV28, the J call TRBJ1-3, with D possibly matching TRBD1 (5 bases). This CDR3 has 19 residues. The germline V gene encodes CDR1 MDHEN and CDR2 SYDVKM. Trimming left V 1 base short and J 0 bases short, with 19 bases between. In nucleotides, the CDR3 is TGTGCCAGCAGTTTATCCGCCGGGGCCCGAGGGATCTCTGGAAACACCATATATTTT. It translates to CASSLSAGARGISGNTIYF.

V is TRBV27 and J is TRBJ1-2; TRBD1 matches 7 bases. The CDR3 length is 13 residues. The ends lost 6 bases at V and 6 bases at J; junction bases unmatched: 7. CDR1 is MNHEY, CDR2 SMNVEV, per germline (reference sequence). CDR3 DNA sequence: TGTGCCAGCAGGACAGGGTTCGGCGATGGCTACACCTTC. It specifies CASRTGFGDGYTF.